This T cell receptor beta chain originates from a study of beta chain features in type 1 diabetes. Overall study results and limits: Shorter TCRB CDR3s, moderately but significantly so, were found in Type 1 diabetes patients in all four CD4+ subsets.

The authors reverse transcribed all of the isolated RNA, so sequencing captured expressed TCRB transcripts. Produced via immunoSEQ multiplex PCR; TCRdb's table is partial and in-frame only. The sample holds roughly 240,000 clones, 68% seen once. Every participating donor gave one draw, a heparinised blood sample averaging about 116 mL. Isolation of CD4+ naive, central memory, regulatory and stem cell-like memory cells was achieved by sorting via CD45RO/CCR7/CD25/CD127/CD95/CD27. Sorted cells reached over 95% purity in every population. Remarks on this clone: Its antigen is not known.

The specimen was naive CD4+ T cells from blood. The sequence came from a man aged 25 to 40 in good health.

CDR3 sequence reads: CAWSVKANYGYTF. CDR3 bases: TGTGCCTGGAGTGTAAAGGCTAACTATGGCTACACCTTC. The rearrangement uses TRBV30 and TRBJ1-2; D not certain. V dropped 0 bases and J dropped 0 bases, with 5 bases sitting between them. The CDR3 length is 13 residues. Germline CDR1 GTSNPN, CDR2 SVGIG (reference sequence).